This TCR beta chain was profiled in a study of vaccination and CD4 T cells after COVID-19. Study information: Overlapping SARS-CoV-2, HCoV-NL63, HCoV-OC43 and HCoV-229E spike peptides were used to stimulate cells. Regarding the study as a whole: Data came from relatively few convalescent patients and lacked early post-infection timepoints.

Cultured CD4+ T-cell DNA underwent Oncomine TCR Beta short-read sequencing. TCRdb reanalysed the PCR reads using MiXCR and keeps one entry per CDR3 protein. Of fewer than 15,000 distinct CDR3 sequences in the sample, over 25% were seen once. CDR3 length equals 16 residues. After removal of 1 base from V and 3 bases from J, the junction contained 6 bases not matched to a gene. The V gene's germline CDR1 is SGHAT and CDR2 FQNNGV. This clonotype has only a few counts. Its antigen remains unknown. Treatment indicated: roughly nine-day PBMC culture with coronavirus spike peptide pools or control peptides (ViraFEST assay). Some 2 million PBMCs were grown per well alongside about 10 IU/ml IL-2 and about 9.3 ug/ml peptide pools.

Sequences were obtained from cultured CD4+ T cells from blood. This TCR was sampled from a human donor with COVID-19. The chain uses TRBV11-2 and TRBJ1-5; 7 nucleotides align to TRBD1. The CDR3 loop is CASSLGQGGFNQPQHF. CDR3 nucleotide sequence: TGTGCCAGCAGCTTAGGACAAGGGGGCTTCAATCAGCCCCAGCATTTT.